The clone carrying this TCR beta chain was detected ten times or more. Its cognate antigen is unknown. The data belong to a study of CD8 T cells in ankylosing spondylitis. General study points: Disease-associated clones were CD8+ and fairly uncommon in peripheral blood.

A single record per CDR3 protein comes from TCRdb applying MiXCR to the 5' RACE reads. In the table there are about 140,000 distinct CDR3 sequences, roughly 8.8% of which are singletons. The CDR3 has 16 amino acids. Trimming cost V 6 bases and J 0 bases, with 12 bases left between them. In germline, CDR1 is MNHNS, CDR2 SASEGT. The sequence was collected from a male donor with ankylosing spondylitis. This chain uses TRBV6-1 with TRBJ1-6; D is ambiguous. Sequencing was done on a sample of synovial fluid, either unsorted or a sorted T cell fraction (not recorded which). CDR3 DNA sequence: TGTGCCAGCAGCAGCTGGAGGGTCTCCTATAATTCACCCCTCCACTTT. It is translated as CASSSWRVSYNSPLHF.